This is a list of T cell receptor beta chains from one sample in a study of vaccination effects on CD4 cells after COVID-19. TCRdb keeps only in-frame clones here, not all; method: immunoSEQ multiplex PCR. The table shows fewer than 40,000 clones, with 68% occurring only once. These receptors have no identified antigens. This sample comprised CD4+ T cells from PBMCs cultured without peptide, obtained before COVID-19 vaccination. These receptors were taken from a human donor who received a COVID-19 vaccine. The CDR3 runs from the conserved cysteine through the conserved F or W. The D gene is left open where the match is weak. Part of the rows lack a size; the others show once, few, many or a class for expanded clones.

j_call v_call d_call clone_size cdr3_nt cdr3_aa
TRBJ2-7 TRBV10-2 - few TGCGCCAGCAGAGGGCAGACCATGGCCGAGCAGTACTTC CASRGQTMAEQYF
TRBJ1-4 TRBV7-8 - few TGTGCCAGCAGCTTAGGCACTATTAATGAAAAACTGTTTTTT CASSLGTINEKLFF
TRBJ1-6 TRBV5-1 - - TGCGCCAGCAGCTTGGGCCAACAAGCTTCACCCCTCCACTTT CASSLGQQASPLHF
TRBJ1-2 TRBV10-3 TRBD1 - TGTGCCATCAGTGATGGGACAGGGGGCGGCTACACCTTC CAISDGTGGGYTF
TRBJ2-3 TRBV29-1 - - TGCAGCGTTGTGATAGCTGCTGATACGCAGTATTTT CSVVIAADTQYF
TRBJ2-7 TRBV5-1 - once TGCGCCAGCAGCTTTACGGGGGAGAGCTCCTACGAGCAGTACTTC CASSFTGESSYEQYF
TRBJ1-2 TRBV7-9 - - TGTGCCAGCAGCCTAGGGTGGGGGGACGGCTATGGCTACACCTTC CASSLGWGDGYGYTF
TRBJ1-2 TRBV6-5 - few TGTGCCAGCAGCCAGGGATATGGCTACACCTTC CASSQGYGYTF
TRBJ2-1 TRBV5-1 TRBD2 - TGCGCCAGCAGCTTGGTCACTAGCGGGGGGGCGGGTGAGCAGTTCTTC CASSLVTSGGAGEQFF
TRBJ1-6 TRBV18 - - TGTGCCAGCTCACAATCAGGGTATTCGAATTCACCCCTCCACTTT CASSQSGYSNSPLHF
TRBJ2-3 TRBV3-1/TRBV3-2 TRBD2 - TGTGCCAGCAGCCATTTTGGCCCGGGACTAGGGCGAGCGGATACGCAGTATTTT CASSHFGPGLGRADTQYF
TRBJ2-3 TRBV15 TRBD2 - TGTGCCACCAGCAGAGAGACTAGCGGGGCAGATACGCAGTATTTT CATSRETSGADTQYF
TRBJ2-7 TRBV6-5 - once TGTGCCAGCAGAGACCCGGGACGCGGCGAGCAGTACTTC CASRDPGRGEQYF
TRBJ1-3 TRBV12-3/TRBV12-4 - - TGTGCCAGCAGTTTATTTTCTGGAAACACCATATATTTT CASSLFSGNTIYF
TRBJ2-7 TRBV7-9 - - TGTGCCAGCAGCTTAGATACAGGTCCCGAGCAGTACTTC CASSLDTGPEQYF
TRBJ2-7 TRBV7-9 - few TGTGCCAGCAGCTCAGCCTACGAGCAGTACTTC CASSSAYEQYF
TRBJ2-3 TRBV2 - - TGTGCCAGCAGTACAACAGGGTTCGATACGCAGTATTTT CASSTTGFDTQYF
TRBJ2-1 TRBV5-1 - - TGCGCCAGCAGCTTCGGCGGGATCTACAATGAGCAGTTCTTC CASSFGGIYNEQFF
TRBJ2-3 TRBV16 - - TGTGCCAGCAGCCAATACGTGTCAGATACGCAGTATTTT CASSQYVSDTQYF
TRBJ2-5 TRBV5-4 - - TGTGGCAGCAGCTTAGGGGGGGAGGGCCAAGAGACCCAGTACTTC CGSSLGGEGQETQYF
TRBJ1-2 TRBV10-3 - few TGTGCCATCAGTGAACCAAGGGGAATAAGGGATGGCTACACCTTC CAISEPRGIRDGYTF
TRBJ1-1 TRBV6-1 - - TGTGCCAGCAGTGAATTTCCGGGGGCGGACAAAGCTTTCTTT CASSEFPGADKAFF
TRBJ1-2 TRBV4-1 - few TGCGCCAGCAGCCAGCAAACGGGGGATCTCAATGGCTACACCTTC CASSQQTGDLNGYTF
TRBJ2-1 TRBV19 - - TGTGCCAGTAGTATTAGCCGTTACAATGAGCAGTTCTTC CASSISRYNEQFF
TRBJ2-5 TRBV5-4 - - TGTGCCAGCAGCAATAACCAGGGATACGAGACCCAGTACTTC CASSNNQGYETQYF
TRBJ2-7 TRBV6-1 - few TGTGCCAGCAGTGAAAGGAGGGGTATTGACGAGCAGTACTTC CASSERRGIDEQYF
TRBJ1-5 TRBV6-1 - - TGTGCCAGCAGTGATAGACCTCAGTGGGGTCAGCCCCAGCATTTT CASSDRPQWGQPQHF
TRBJ2-3 TRBV10-1 - few TGCGCCAGCAGAGGGATTACAGATACGCAGTATTTT CASRGITDTQYF
TRBJ2-7 TRBV6-5 - - TGTGCCAGCAAGGAGCTAACGCTCTCCTACGAGCAGTACTTC CASKELTLSYEQYF
TRBJ1-3 TRBV29-1 - - TGCAGCGCCAAAACCGCTGGAAACACCATATATTTT CSAKTAGNTIYF
TRBJ2-3 TRBV9 TRBD1 - TGTGCCAGCAGCGTGTTGACAGGGTCTGGTTCGGATACGCAGTATTTT CASSVLTGSGSDTQYF
TRBJ2-1 TRBV7-2 TRBD2 - TGTGCCAGCAGCTTAAACGGGGGGGAGCAGTTCTTC CASSLNGGEQFF
TRBJ1-5 TRBV6-6 - few TGTGCCAGCAGAGTTGGGGGGCAGGGAGCTCAGCCCCAGCATTTT CASRVGGQGAQPQHF
TRBJ2-5 TRBV5-1 - - TGCGCCAGCAGAACCACGGGAGTTCGAGAGACCCAGTACTTC CASRTTGVRETQYF
TRBJ2-2 TRBV18 TRBD1 few TGTGCCAGCTCACCTCCGACAGGGGGTAACACCGGGGAGCTGTTTTTT CASSPPTGGNTGELFF
TRBJ1-1 TRBV3-1/TRBV3-2 - - TGTGCCAGCAGCGCCCAGTTGAACACTGAAGCTTTCTTT CASSAQLNTEAFF
TRBJ2-1 TRBV6-5 TRBD2 - TGTGCCAGCAGCCCGCTCGCGACTAGCTCGAATGAGCAGTTCTTC CASSPLATSSNEQFF
TRBJ1-1 TRBV2 - - TGTGCCAGCAGTGTGTTGGGGAACACTGAAGCTTTCTTT CASSVLGNTEAFF
TRBJ2-6 TRBV10-1 TRBD1 few TGCGCCAGCAGACGACAGGGGACTCCCAGGTCTGGGGCCAACGTCCTGACTTTC CASRRQGTPRSGANVLTF
TRBJ1-1 TRBV5-6 - - TGTGCCAGCAGGGCAGACATTACGAACACTGAAGCTTTCTTT CASRADITNTEAFF
TRBJ2-3 TRBV10-3 - - TGTGCCACCAGGCTTGACCAAGTCACAGATACGCAGTATTTT CATRLDQVTDTQYF
TRBJ2-4 TRBV7-9 TRBD1 - TGTGCCAGCAGCGGACAGGGGTTGGGCATTCAGTACTTC CASSGQGLGIQYF
TRBJ1-2 TRBV7-5 - once TGTGCCAGAAGCTTAGCGCATGGGGTGGTAAACTATGGCTACACCTTC CARSLAHGVVNYGYTF
TRBJ1-2 TRBV29-1 - - TGCAGCGTACCAACCCCCCCAGGGGACTATGGCTACACCTTC CSVPTPPGDYGYTF
TRBJ1-3 TRBV24-1 - once TGTGCCACCAGTGATCCAACCAGCTCCGGAAACACCATATATTTT CATSDPTSSGNTIYF
TRBJ2-2 TRBV5-1 - few TGCGCCAGCAGCTTGGTGGGGGCGCGGTCAGGCGGGGAGCTGTTTTTT CASSLVGARSGGELFF
TRBJ1-5 TRBV2 TRBD1 few TGTGCCAGCAGTGAACAGGGGGTAAGCAATCAGCCCCAGCATTTT CASSEQGVSNQPQHF
TRBJ2-2 TRBV12-3/TRBV12-4 - once TGTGCCAGCAGTTTTGTCGGTCCCGGGGAGCTGTTTTTT CASSFVGPGELFF
TRBJ2-7 TRBV5-4 TRBD2 - TGTGCCAGCAGCAGGGGACTAGACGTCTACGAGCAGTACTTC CASSRGLDVYEQYF
TRBJ2-1 TRBV10-3 TRBD2 once TGTGCCATCATGCTAGCGGGCGGCAATGAGCAGTTCTTC CAIMLAGGNEQFF
TRBJ1-1 TRBV25-1 - - TGTGCCAGCACCACGGGGGAGGGGCTCACTGAAGCTTTCTTT CASTTGEGLTEAFF
TRBJ1-5 TRBV6-6 - - TGTGCCAGCAGTGTGGGGAGGGTCAGCAATCAGCCCCAGCATTTT CASSVGRVSNQPQHF